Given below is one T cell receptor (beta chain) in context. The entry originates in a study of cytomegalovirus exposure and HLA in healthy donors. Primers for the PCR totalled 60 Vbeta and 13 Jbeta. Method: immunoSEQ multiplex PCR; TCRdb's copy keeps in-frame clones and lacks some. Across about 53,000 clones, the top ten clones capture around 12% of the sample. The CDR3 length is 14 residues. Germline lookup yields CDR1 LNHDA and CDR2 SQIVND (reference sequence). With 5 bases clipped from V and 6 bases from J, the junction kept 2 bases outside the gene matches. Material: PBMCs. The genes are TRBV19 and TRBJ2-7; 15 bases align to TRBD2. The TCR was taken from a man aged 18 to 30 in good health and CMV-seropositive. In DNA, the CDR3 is TGTGCCAGTAGTCTGGGACTAGCGGGAGGCGAGCAGTACTTC. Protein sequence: CASSLGLAGGEQYF.